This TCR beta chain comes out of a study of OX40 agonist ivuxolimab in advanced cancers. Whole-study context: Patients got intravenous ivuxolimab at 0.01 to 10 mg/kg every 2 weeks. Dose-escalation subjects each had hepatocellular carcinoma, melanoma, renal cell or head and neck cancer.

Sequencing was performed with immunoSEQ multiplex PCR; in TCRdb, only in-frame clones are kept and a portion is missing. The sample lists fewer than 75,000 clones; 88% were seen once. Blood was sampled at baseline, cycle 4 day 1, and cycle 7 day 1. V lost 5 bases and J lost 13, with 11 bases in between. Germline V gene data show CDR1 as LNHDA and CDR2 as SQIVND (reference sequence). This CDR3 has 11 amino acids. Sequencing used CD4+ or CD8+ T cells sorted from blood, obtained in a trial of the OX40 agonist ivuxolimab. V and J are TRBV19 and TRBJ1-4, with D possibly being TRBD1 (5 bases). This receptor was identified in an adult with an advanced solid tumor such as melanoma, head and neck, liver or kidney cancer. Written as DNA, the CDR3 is TGTGCCAGTAGTGAGGGGACTGGACTGTTTTTT. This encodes CASSEGTGLFF.